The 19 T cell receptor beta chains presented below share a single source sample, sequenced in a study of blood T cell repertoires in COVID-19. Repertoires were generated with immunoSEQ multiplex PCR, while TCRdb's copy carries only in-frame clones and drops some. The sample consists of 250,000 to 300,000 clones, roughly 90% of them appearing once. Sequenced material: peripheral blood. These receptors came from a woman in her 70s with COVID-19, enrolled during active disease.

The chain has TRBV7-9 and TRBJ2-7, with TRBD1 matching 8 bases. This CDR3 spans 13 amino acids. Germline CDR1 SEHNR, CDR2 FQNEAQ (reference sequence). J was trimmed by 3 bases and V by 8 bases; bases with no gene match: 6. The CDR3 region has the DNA TGTGCCAGCGGCAACAGGGGGGACTACGAGCAGTACTTC. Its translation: CASGNRGDYEQYF.

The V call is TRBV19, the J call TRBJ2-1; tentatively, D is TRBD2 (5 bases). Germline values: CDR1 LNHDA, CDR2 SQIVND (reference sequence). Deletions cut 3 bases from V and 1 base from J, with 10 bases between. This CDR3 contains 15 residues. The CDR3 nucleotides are TGTGCCAGTAGTATTTCTGGCGGGTCCTACAATGAGCAGTTCTTC. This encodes CASSISGGSYNEQFF.

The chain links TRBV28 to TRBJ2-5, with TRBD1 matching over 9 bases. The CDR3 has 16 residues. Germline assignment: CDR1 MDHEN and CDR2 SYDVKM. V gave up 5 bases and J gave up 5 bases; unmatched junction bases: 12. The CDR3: CASSQSLGQGRETQYF. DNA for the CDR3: TGTGCCAGCAGTCAGTCGTTGGGACAGGGAAGGGAGACCCAGTACTTC.

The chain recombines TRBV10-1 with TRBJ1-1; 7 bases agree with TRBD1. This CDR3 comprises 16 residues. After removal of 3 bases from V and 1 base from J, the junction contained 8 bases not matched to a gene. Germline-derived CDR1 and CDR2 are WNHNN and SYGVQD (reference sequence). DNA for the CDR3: TGCGCCAGCAGTGAAAGGGGGCGCGATCCGAACACTGAAGCTTTCTTT. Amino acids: CASSERGRDPNTEAFF.

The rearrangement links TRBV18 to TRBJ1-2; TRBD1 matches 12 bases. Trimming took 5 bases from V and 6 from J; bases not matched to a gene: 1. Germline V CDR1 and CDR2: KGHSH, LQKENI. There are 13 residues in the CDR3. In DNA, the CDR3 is TGTGCCAGCTCAGGGACAGGGGGCGATGGCTACACCTTC. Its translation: CASSGTGGDGYTF. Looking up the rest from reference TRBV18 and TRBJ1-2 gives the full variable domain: NAGVMQNPRHLVRRRGQEARLRCSPMKGHSHVYWYRQLPEEGLKFMVYLQKENIIDESGMPKERFSAEFPKEGPSILRIQQVVRGDSAAYFCASSGTGGDGYTFGSGTRLTVV.

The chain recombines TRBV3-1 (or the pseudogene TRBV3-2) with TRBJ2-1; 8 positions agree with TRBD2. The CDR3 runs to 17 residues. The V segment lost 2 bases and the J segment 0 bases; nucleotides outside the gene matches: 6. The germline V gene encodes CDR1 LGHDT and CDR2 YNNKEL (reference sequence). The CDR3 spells CASSQFAGGLSYNEQFF. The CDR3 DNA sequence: TGTGCCAGCAGCCAATTCGCGGGGGGCCTCTCCTACAATGAGCAGTTCTTC.

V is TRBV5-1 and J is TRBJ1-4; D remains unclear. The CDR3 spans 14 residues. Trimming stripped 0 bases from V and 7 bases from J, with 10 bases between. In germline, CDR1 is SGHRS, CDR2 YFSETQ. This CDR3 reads CASSLGSAGEKLFF. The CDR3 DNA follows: TGCGCCAGCAGCTTGGGGTCTGCGGGTGAAAAACTGTTTTTT.

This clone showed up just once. Here the CDR3 reads CASSPREVEGYTF. The CDR3 DNA follows: TGTGCCAGCAGTCCCAGGGAGGTGGAGGGCTACACCTTC. The chain has TRBV12-3 or TRBV12-4 and TRBJ1-2; D may be TRBD1 (5 bases). Trimming took 5 bases from V and 8 from J, leaving 15 bases between them. The CDR3 totals 13 residues.

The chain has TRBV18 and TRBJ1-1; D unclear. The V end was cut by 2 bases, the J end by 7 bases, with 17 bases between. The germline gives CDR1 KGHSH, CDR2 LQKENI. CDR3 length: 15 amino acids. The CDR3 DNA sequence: TGTGCCAGCTCACCAGCCCAGGAGGGAGTGAGTGAAGCTTTCTTT. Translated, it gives CASSPAQEGVSEAFF.

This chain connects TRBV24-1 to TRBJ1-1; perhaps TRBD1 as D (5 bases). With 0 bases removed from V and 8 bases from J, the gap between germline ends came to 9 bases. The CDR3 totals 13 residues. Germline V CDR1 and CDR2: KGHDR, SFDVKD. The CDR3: CATSDLVKGEAFF. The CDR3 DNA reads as TGTGCCACCAGTGATTTGGTGAAGGGGGAAGCTTTCTTT.

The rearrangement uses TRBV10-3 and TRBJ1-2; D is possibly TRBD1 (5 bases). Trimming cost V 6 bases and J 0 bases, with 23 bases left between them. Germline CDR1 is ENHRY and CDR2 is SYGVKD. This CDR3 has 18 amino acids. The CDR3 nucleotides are TGTGCCATCAGGGAGATTATCAGGGCCACCCCCACTAACTATGGCTACACCTTC. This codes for CAIREIIRATPTNYGYTF.

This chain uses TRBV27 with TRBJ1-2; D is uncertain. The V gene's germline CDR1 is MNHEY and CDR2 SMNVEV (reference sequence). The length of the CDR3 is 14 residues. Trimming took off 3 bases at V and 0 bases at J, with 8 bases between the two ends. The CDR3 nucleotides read TGTGCCAGCAGTTTTGGCGGAGCTAACTATGGCTACACCTTC. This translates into CASSFGGANYGYTF.

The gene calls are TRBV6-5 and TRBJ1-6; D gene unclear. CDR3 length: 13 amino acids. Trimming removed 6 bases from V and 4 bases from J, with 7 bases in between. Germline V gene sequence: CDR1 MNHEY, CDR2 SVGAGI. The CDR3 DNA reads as TGTGCCAGCAGGGCACTATATAATTCACCCCTCCACTTT. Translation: CASRALYNSPLHF.

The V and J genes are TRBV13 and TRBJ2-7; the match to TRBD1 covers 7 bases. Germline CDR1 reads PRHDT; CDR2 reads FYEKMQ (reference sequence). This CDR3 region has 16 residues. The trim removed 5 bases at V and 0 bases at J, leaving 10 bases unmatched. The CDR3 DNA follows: TGTGCCAGCAGCCCAGGGACGGGACAGACCTCCTACGAGCAGTACTTC. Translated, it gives CASSPGTGQTSYEQYF.

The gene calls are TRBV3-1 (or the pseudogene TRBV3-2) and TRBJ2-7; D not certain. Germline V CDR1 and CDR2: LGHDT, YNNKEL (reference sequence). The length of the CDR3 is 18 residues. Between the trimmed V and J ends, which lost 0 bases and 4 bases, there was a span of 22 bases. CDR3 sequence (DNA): TGTGCCAGCAGCCAAGAAGGTATACGACTCTCGAACGTTTACGAGCAGTACTTC. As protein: CASSQEGIRLSNVYEQYF.

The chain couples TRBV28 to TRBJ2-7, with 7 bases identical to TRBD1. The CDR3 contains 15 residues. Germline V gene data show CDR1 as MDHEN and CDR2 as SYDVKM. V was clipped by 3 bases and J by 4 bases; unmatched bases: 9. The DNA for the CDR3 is TGTGCCAGCAGTTTTCCGGGACAGAAATCTTACGAGCAGTACTTC. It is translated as CASSFPGQKSYEQYF.

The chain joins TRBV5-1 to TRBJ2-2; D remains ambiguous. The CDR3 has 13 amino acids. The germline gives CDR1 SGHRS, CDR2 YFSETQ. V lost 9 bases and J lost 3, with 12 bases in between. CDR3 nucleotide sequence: TGCGCCACCGAAGGTCGGGACACCGGGGAGCTGTTTTTT. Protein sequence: CATEGRDTGELFF.

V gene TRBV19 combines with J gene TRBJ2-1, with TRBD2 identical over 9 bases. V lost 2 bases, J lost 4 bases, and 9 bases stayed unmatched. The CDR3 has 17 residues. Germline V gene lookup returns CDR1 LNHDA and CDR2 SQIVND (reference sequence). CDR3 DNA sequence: TGTGCCAGTAGTATAAGGAGGGGGCTAGCGGGGTACAATGAGCAGTTCTTC. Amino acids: CASSIRRGLAGYNEQFF.

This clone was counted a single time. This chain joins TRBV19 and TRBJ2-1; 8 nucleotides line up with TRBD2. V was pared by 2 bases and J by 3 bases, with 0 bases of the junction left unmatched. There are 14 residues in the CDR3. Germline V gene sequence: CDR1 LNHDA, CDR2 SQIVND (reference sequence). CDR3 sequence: CASSITSGYNEQFF. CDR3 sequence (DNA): TGTGCCAGTAGTATAACTAGCGGCTACAATGAGCAGTTCTTC.